This record looks at one T cell receptor beta chain sequence and its context. This CDR3 has 14 amino acids. This specimen belongs to a study of blood T cell repertoires in COVID-19. Overall study context: Acute-phase and convalescent COVID-19 samples originated in the United States, Italy and Spain. Nucleic acid was either cDNA or gDNA, and it came from T cells, B-cell-depleted T cells, or PBMCs.

How the authors handled the data: Reference gene primer amplification gave estimated nucleated cell counts. Assay used: immunoSEQ multiplex PCR; TCRdb lists only in-frame clones, some missing. The V and J calls and clone size were taken over from that table, and D and trimming were inferred from the DNA. The sample has fewer than 350,000 clones; roughly 85% are singletons. The sample comprised peripheral blood. The chain links TRBV21-1 to TRBJ2-3; the table's D call, TRBD2, has no DNA check behind it. TRBV21-1 is noted as a pseudogene. The clonotype originates from a human donor in a cohort sampled during active COVID-19. The DNA of the CDR3 is TGTGCCAGCAACCGGGACTCCCCGACAGATACGCAGTATTTT. Its protein is CASNRDSPTDTQYF.